These 17 T cell receptor beta chains were all obtained from the same sample, sequenced in a study of T-cell reconstitution after alpha-beta-depleted transplantation in children. This sample's TCRbeta library carried unique molecular identifier barcodes. Each CDR3 protein gets one entry after TCRdb re-called the PCR reads with MiXCR. Of about 830,000 distinct CDR3 sequences in the sample, about 15% are singletons; the top ten hold approximately 5%. The sample in question was PBMCs, mostly from graft donor cells, obtained 360 days after TCRalphabeta/CD19-depleted stem cell transplant. The receptors were sampled from a male patient aged 10 to 17 who had a stem cell transplant for acute lymphoblastic leukemia, so the T cells may come from the graft donor.

The sample holds a few counts of this clonotype. The chain employs TRBV5-1 and TRBJ2-5, with D tentatively TRBD1 or TRBD2 (6 bases each). Germline assignment: CDR1 SGHRS and CDR2 YFSETQ. The CDR3 covers 16 residues. With 5 bases removed from V and 0 bases from J, the gap between germline ends came to 17 bases. CDR3 sequence (DNA): TGCGCCAGCAGTCCGGGAGTAGGGGGGTACCAAGAGACCCAGTACTTC. It codes for CASSPGVGGYQETQYF.

This clonotype showed up many times. The V call is TRBV12-3 or TRBV12-4, the J call TRBJ1-5; D perhaps matches TRBD1 (6 bases). The CDR3 has 16 residues. Trimming took off 2 bases at V and 0 bases at J, with 11 bases between the two ends. The CDR3 protein is CASSLWAGASNQPQHF. In DNA, the CDR3 is TGTGCCAGCAGTTTATGGGCAGGGGCTAGCAATCAGCCCCAGCATTTT.

This clonotype occurred a few times. The V call is TRBV10-2, the J call TRBJ2-6; 7 bases match TRBD1. After removal of 7 bases from V and 4 bases from J, the junction contained 10 bases not matched to a gene. CDR1 and CDR2 from the germline V gene are WSHSY and SAAADI. The CDR3 spans 16 residues. The CDR3 is CASTKRTGSGANVLTF. CDR3 DNA: TGCGCCAGCACCAAGAGGACAGGATCAGGGGCCAACGTCCTGACTTTC.

The sample holds a few counts of this clonotype. The rearrangement joins TRBV18 to TRBJ2-2; D gene uncertain. The length of the CDR3 is 16 residues. Trimming removed 0 bases from V and 0 bases from J, with 8 bases in between. Germline values: CDR1 KGHSH, CDR2 LQKENI. CDR3 bases: TGTGCCAGCTCACCACCGTGGAACGCGAACACCGGGGAGCTGTTTTTT. Translation gives CASSPPWNANTGELFF.

The rearrangement joins TRBV12-3 or TRBV12-4 to TRBJ1-2; D uncertain. Trimming stripped 4 bases from V and 6 bases from J, with 15 bases between. The CDR3 totals 14 residues. The CDR3 sequence is CASSSDGRVNGYTF. DNA for the CDR3: TGTGCCAGCAGTTCGGACGGGAGAGTAAATGGCTACACCTTC.

This clonotype has more than one count but fewer than ten. J is TRBJ2-1 and V is TRBV7-7; the D is unclear. This CDR3 has 20 amino acids. Germline V lookup: CDR1 SSHAT, CDR2 FNYEAQ (reference sequence). Trimming pared 6 bases from V and 0 bases from J, leaving 27 bases between. CDR3 region: CASSPWTQIKPLSSYNEQFF. CDR3 sequence (DNA): TGTGCCAGCAGTCCTTGGACCCAAATAAAGCCCCTAAGCTCCTACAATGAGCAGTTCTTC.

The genes are TRBV4-2 and TRBJ2-7; 8 nucleotides line up with TRBD1. The CDR3 consists of 14 residues. J was trimmed by 3 bases and V by 5 bases; bases with no gene match: 6. Germline CDR1 is LGHNA and CDR2 is YNFKEQ. The DNA of the CDR3 is TGTGCCAGCAGCGCCCGGACAGGGCTCTACGAGCAGTACTTC. Translating it yields CASSARTGLYEQYF.

This clonotype has at least ten counts. This chain uses TRBV5-1 with TRBJ2-1; maybe TRBD2 (5 bases). Looked up from germline, CDR1 is SGHRS and CDR2 is YFSETQ. CDR3 length: 18 residues. The V gene lost 0 bases and the J gene lost 4 bases, with 20 bases spanning the gap. CDR3 nucleotides: TGCGCCAGCAGCTTGGTCCGGGATTCCATGGTTTCGTACAATGAGCAGTTCTTC. Its translation: CASSLVRDSMVSYNEQFF.

V usage is TRBV29-1 and J usage is TRBJ2-5; D not certain. The CDR3 sequence is 13 residues long. The germline V and J ends were trimmed by 4 bases and 3 bases, with 12 bases remaining between them. Looked up from germline, CDR1 is SQVTM and CDR2 is ANQGSEA. The CDR3 reads CSVGISREETQYF. The CDR3 DNA reads TGCAGCGTTGGGATATCTAGGGAAGAGACCCAGTACTTC.

This sequence joins TRBV7-6 and TRBJ1-6; no reliable D call. V was trimmed by 1 base and J by 7 bases, leaving 8 bases between them. Germline V CDR1 and CDR2: SGHVS, FNYEAQ. This CDR3 has 14 amino acids. The CDR3 sequence: CASSLDHRNSPLHF. The CDR3 nucleotides read TGTGCCAGCAGCTTAGACCACCGAAATTCACCCCTCCACTTT.

The chain joins TRBV12-3 or TRBV12-4 to TRBJ2-7; 7 positions match TRBD2. The CDR3 is 13 residues long. J lost 7 bases, V lost 6 bases, and 9 bases had no gene match. In DNA, the CDR3 is TGTGCCAGCAGGGTAGGGAGGGCCCGGGAGCAGTACTTC. Translation gives CASRVGRAREQYF.

In this sample, this clonotype is medium-sized. J is TRBJ2-1 and V is TRBV20-1; D gene unclear. The CDR3 sequence is 10 residues long. With 7 bases removed from V and 7 bases from J, the gap between germline ends came to 8 bases. Per germline, CDR1 DFQATT and CDR2 SNEGSKA (reference sequence). CDR3 amino acids: CSVSWNEQFF. The CDR3, as DNA: TGCAGTGTCAGTTGGAATGAGCAGTTCTTC.

This clonotype showed up just a few times. At one boundary the junction diverges from the germline segment, which might be a read error. V gene TRBV11-2 combines with J gene TRBJ2-6, with 13 bases that match TRBD2. The CDR3 has 18 amino acids. The germline gives CDR1 SGHAT, CDR2 FQNNGV. This CDR3 reads CASSLLAGGRSGSNVLTF. The CDR3 coding sequence is TGTGCCAGCAGCCTACTAGCGGGAGGGCGCTCTGGGTCCAACGTCCTGACTTTC.

This clonotype was seen ten or more times. The CDR3 region is CASSQGTISSYEQYF. In DNA form, the CDR3 reads TGTGCCAGCAGCCAAGGGACTATCAGCTCCTACGAGCAGTACTTC. J is TRBJ2-7 and V is TRBV7-2; 7 positions agree with TRBD2. Germline CDR1 SGHTA, CDR2 FQGNSA. CDR3 size: 15 residues. V trimming: 5 bases; J trimming: 0 bases; junction bases outside the gene matches: 7.

This clonotype was observed a few times. The chain employs TRBV12-3 or TRBV12-4 and TRBJ2-7, with no clear D. Trimming left V 7 bases short and J 3 bases short, with 19 bases between. The CDR3 runs to 15 residues. DNA of the CDR3: TGTGCCAGCACACTCGGGCCTGCTTTCAGCTACGAGCAGTACTTC. Its translation: CASTLGPAFSYEQYF.

This clonotype showed up just a few times. The J gene is TRBJ2-1, the V gene TRBV20-1; TRBD1 might be the D (5 bases). CDR3 size: 14 residues. Germline lookup yields CDR1 DFQATT and CDR2 SNEGSKA (reference sequence). The germline V and J ends were trimmed by 1 base and 4 bases, with 11 bases remaining between them. CDR3 DNA: TGCAGTGCTAGAGGCGACAGAAGTTACAATGAGCAGTTCTTC. Translating it yields CSARGDRSYNEQFF.

The genes are TRBV7-8 and TRBJ2-5; 7 bases align to TRBD2. Germline CDR1 is SGHVS and CDR2 is FQNEAQ. V gave up 5 bases and J gave up 2 bases; unmatched junction bases: 11. The CDR3 is made up of 16 amino acids. CDR3 loop: CASSPSRLAIQETQYF. In nucleotides, the CDR3 is TGTGCCAGCAGCCCATCGCGACTAGCTATACAAGAGACCCAGTACTTC.